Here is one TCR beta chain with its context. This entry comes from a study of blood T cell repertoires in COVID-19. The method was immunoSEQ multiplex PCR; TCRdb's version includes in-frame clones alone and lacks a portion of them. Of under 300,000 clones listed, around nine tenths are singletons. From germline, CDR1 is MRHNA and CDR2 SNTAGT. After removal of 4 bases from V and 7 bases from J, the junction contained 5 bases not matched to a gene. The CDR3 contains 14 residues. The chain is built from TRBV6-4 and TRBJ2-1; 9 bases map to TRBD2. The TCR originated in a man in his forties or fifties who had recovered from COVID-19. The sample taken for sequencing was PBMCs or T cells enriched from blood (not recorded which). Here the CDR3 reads CASSVAGEGNEQFF. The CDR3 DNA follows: TGTGCCAGCAGTGTAGCGGGGGAGGGAAATGAGCAGTTCTTC.